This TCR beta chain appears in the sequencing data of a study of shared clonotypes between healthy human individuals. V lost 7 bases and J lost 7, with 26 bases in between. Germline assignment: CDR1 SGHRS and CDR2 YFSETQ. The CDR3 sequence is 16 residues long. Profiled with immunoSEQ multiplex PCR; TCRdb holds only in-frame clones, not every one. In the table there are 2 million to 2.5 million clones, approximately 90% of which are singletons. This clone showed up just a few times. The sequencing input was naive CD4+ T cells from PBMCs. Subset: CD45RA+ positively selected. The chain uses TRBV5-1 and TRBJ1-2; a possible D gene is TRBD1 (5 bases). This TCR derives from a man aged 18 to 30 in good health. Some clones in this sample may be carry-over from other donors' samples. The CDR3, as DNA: TGCGCCAGCTCCCAAGGATGGGGGGATCGGGTTTCTGGCTACACCTTC. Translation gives CASSQGWGDRVSGYTF.